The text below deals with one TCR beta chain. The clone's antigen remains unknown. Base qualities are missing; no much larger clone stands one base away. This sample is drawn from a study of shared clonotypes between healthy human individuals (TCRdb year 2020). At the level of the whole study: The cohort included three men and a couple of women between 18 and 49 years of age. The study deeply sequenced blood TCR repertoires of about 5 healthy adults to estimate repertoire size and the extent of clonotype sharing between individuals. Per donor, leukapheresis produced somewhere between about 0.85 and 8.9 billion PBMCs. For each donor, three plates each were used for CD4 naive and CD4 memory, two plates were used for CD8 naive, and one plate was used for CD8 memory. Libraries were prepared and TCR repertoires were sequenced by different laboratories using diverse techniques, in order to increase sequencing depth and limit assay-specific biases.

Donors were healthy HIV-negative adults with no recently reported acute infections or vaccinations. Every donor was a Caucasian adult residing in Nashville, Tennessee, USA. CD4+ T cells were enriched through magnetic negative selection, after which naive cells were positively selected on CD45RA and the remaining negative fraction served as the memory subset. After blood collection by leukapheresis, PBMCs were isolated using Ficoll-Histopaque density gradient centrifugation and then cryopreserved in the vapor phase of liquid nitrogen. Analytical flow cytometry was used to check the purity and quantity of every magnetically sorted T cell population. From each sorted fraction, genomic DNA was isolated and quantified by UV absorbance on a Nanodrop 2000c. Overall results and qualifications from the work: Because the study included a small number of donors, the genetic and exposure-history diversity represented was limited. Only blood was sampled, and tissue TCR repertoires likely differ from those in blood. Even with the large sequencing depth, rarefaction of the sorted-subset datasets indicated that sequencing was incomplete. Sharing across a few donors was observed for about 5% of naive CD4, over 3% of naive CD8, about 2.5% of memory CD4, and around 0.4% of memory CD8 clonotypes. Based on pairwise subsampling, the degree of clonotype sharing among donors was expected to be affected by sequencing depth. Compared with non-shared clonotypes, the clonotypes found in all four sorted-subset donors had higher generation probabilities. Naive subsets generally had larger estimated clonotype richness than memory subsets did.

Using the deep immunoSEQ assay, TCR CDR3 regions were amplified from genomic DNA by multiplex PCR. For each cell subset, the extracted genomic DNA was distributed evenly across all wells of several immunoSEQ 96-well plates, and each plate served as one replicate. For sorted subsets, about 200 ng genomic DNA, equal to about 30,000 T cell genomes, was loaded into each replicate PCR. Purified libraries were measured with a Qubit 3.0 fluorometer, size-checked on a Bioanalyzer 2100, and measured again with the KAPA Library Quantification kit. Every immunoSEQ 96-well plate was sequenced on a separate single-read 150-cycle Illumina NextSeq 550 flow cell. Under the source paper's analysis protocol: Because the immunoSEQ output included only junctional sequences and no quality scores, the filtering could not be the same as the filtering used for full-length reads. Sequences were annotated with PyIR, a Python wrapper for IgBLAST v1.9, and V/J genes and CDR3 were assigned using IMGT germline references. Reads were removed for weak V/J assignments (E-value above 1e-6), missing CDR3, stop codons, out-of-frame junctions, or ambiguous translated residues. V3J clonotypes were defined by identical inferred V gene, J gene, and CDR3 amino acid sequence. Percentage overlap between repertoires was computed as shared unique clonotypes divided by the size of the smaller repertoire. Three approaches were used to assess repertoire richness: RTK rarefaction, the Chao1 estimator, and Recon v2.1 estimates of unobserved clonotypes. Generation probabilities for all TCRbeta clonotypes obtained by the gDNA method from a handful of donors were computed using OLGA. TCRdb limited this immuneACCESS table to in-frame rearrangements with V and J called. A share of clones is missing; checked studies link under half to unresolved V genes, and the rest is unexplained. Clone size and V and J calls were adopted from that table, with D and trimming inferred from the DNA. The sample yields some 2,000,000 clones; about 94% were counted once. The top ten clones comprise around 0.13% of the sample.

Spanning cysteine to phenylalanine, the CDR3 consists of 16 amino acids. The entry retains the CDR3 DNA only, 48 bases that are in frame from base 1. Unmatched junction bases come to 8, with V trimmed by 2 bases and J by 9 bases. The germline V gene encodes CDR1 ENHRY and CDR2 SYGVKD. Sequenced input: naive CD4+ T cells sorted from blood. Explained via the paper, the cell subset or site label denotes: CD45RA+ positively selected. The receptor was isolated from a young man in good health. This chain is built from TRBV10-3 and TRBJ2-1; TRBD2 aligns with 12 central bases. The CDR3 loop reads CAISETSGRTVGEQFF. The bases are TGTGCCATCAGTGAGACTAGCGGGAGGACGGTCGGTGAGCAGTTCTTC.